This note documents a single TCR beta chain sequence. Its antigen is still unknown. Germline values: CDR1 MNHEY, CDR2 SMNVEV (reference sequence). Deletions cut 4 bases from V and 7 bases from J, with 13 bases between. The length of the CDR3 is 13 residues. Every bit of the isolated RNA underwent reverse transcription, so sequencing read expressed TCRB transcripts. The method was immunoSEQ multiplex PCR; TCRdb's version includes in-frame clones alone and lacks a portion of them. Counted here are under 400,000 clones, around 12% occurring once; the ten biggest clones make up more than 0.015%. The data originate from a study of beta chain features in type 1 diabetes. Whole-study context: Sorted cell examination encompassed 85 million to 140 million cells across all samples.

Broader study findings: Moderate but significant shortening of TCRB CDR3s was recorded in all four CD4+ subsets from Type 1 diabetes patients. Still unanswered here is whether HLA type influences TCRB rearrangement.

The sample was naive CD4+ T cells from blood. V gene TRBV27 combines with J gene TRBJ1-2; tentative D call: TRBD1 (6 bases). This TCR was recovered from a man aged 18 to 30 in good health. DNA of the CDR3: TGTGCCAGCAGTTGGGGGCGGGTCGGTGGCTACACCTTC. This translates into CASSWGRVGGYTF.